This record covers a single TCR beta chain. Its antigen remains unidentified. The data originate from a study of T cell responses to AZD1222 COVID-19 vaccine. Study-level information: Doses given second, at about 4 or about 12 weeks, were pooled. Findings and limits, study-wide: Just a handful of AZD1222 recipients tested seropositive at baseline. Spike-specific TCR breadth and depth both grew after two AZD1222 doses. Clonal diversity may have been underestimated in mostly white British donors.

Sequencing was performed with immunoSEQ multiplex PCR; in TCRdb, only in-frame clones are kept and a portion is missing. Of more than 95,000 clones listed, around 90% are singletons. The CDR3 loop spans 14 amino acids. V was clipped by 4 bases and J by 6 bases; unmatched bases: 7. In germline, CDR1 is SNHLY, CDR2 FYNNEI. The starting material was peripheral blood, obtained on day 0 of AZD1222 vaccination. The TCR sequence derives from an adult in good health. The chain joins TRBV2 to TRBJ1-2; 8 positions agree with TRBD1. CDR3 sequence reads: CASSGPGGADGYTF. The CDR3 region has the DNA TGTGCCAGCAGTGGGCCAGGGGGCGCAGATGGCTACACCTTC.